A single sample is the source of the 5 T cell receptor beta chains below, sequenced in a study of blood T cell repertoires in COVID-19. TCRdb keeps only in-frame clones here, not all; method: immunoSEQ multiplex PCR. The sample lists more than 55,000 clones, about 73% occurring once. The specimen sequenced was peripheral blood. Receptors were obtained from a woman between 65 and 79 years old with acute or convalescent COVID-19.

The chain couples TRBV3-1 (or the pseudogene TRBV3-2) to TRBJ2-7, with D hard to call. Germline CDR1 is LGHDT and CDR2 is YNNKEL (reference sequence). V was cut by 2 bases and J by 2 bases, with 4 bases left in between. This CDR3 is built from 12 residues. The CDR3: CASSQTAYEQYF. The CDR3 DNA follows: TGTGCCAGCAGCCAAACGGCCTACGAGCAGTACTTC.

CDR3 in DNA: TGTGCCAGCAGCCAAGTTTTCAGGGGGCGGTTAGATGGCTACACCTTC. It is translated as CASSQVFRGRLDGYTF. The chain carries TRBV4-2 and TRBJ1-2; the match to TRBD1 covers 8 bases. The germline V gene has CDR1 LGHNA and CDR2 YNFKEQ. Germline trimming cut 1 base from V and 6 bases from J; bases unmatched to any gene: 10. The CDR3 sequence is 16 residues long.

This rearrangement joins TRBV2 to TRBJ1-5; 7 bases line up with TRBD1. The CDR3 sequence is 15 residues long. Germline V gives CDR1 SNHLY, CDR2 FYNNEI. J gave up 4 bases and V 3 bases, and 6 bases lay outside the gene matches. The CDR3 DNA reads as TGTGCCAGCAGTGAGGGGGGACAGCCGAATCAGCCCCAGCATTTT. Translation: CASSEGGQPNQPQHF.

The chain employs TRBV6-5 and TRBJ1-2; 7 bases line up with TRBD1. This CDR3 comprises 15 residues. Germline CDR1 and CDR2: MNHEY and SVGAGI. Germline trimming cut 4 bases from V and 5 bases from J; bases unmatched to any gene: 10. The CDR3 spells CASSFENRGVYGYTF. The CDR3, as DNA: TGTGCCAGCAGTTTCGAAAACAGGGGCGTGTATGGCTACACCTTC.

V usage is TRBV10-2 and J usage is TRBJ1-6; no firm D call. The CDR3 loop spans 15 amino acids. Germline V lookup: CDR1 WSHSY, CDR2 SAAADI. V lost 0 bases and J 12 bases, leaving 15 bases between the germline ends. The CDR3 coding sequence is TGCGCCAGCAGTGAGTCAGGAAAAGTGACGGGACCCCTCCACTTT. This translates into CASSESGKVTGPLHF.